The T cell receptor (beta chain) under discussion was sequenced for a study of blood T cell repertoires in COVID-19. Study as a whole: Collection of acute and convalescent COVID-19 samples took place in the United States, Italy and Spain. Sources were T cells, B-cell-depleted T cells, or PBMCs; the material itself was cDNA or gDNA.

Authors' data handling: Estimation of nucleated cell counts relied on the amplification of reference gene primers. The table came from immunoSEQ multiplex PCR; TCRdb's copy has only in-frame clones and leaves some out. The V and J calls and clone size were taken over from that table, and D and trimming were inferred from the DNA. The data contain approximately 330,000 clones, roughly 87% of them singletons. Patients in Seattle were enrolled during active infection, then followed longitudinally. CDR1 is SGHRS, CDR2 YFSETQ, per germline. The CDR3 length is 15 residues. The V end lost 4 bases, the J end lost 4 bases, and 17 bases lay between the germline ends.

The chain couples TRBV5-1 to TRBJ1-2, with a possible D match to TRBD1 (6 bases). The clonotype originates from a man younger than 45 with COVID-19, enrolled during active disease. The sequencing input was peripheral blood. The CDR3 sequence is CASSGGQKKVYGYTF. DNA of the CDR3: TGCGCCAGCAGCGGGGGACAAAAAAAAGTCTATGGCTACACCTTC.